Sequencing of this TCR beta chain was carried out in a study of cytomegalovirus exposure and HLA in healthy donors (dated by TCRdb to the late 2010s). Regarding the complete study: In an earlier analysis of roughly 500 of the donors, around 290 Gb of sequence data and 100 million or so unique TCR beta sequences from 150 million to 200 million T cells were reported. An early release that covered about 600 HLA-typed donors contained approximately 300 gigabases of sequencing data and 70 million to 100 million unique TCR sequences. Among the roughly 430 genotyped donors, 81% belonged to the genetic ancestry cluster associated with self-reported Caucasian donors. The study aimed to test whether signatures of past pathogen exposure could be identified by cataloging public T cell receptors. Using immunosequencing, the study profiled T cell repertoires from 550 to 750 subjects and related those repertoires to cytomegalovirus serostatus. Besides the first cohort of 500 to 700 subjects, a separate validation cohort made up of 120 different subjects was used. The study combined high-throughput TCR immunosequencing, statistical association of individual TCRs with disease status, and machine learning to predict cytomegalovirus infection status. A later analysis re-analyzed previously published TCR beta repertoires from roughly 600 donors and added high-resolution HLA genotyping to study TCR occurrence patterns. The later analysis used no new phenotypic data to find candidate immune exposures, relying instead on TCR beta sequences and their occurrence across donors. In an earlier analysis of roughly 600 of the donors, high-throughput TCR beta sequencing was used to judge whether each TCR beta V gene segment behaved as functional or pseudogenic. Donor age, sex, ethnicity and CMV serostatus were compiled alongside the repertoire data. A later genetic analysis took genome-wide SNP genotypes for about three fifths of the roughly 670 donors and used that subset as a discovery cohort. Every repertoire in the discovery cohort had been generated on one and the same sequencing platform. Class I and class II HLA loci were covered by the typing at four-digit resolution. Typing coverage differed by locus: A, B, C, DRB1 and DQB1 were typed in about 620-630 donors, DQA1 in 500 to 550, DPA1 in roughly 590, and DPB1 in approximately 450. Several DR-DQ haplotypes were treated as single units for association and clustering because of strong linkage in the cohort. Among over 350 genotyped donors of the cohort, an average of roughly 240,000 unique TCR beta nucleotide sequences were sequenced per donor, around 20% of them non-productive.

General conclusions and limits of the study: The cohort was sequenced for TCR beta chains only, and without alpha or paired-chain data the features that could be detected were limited. A later analysis found that TCR association rates varied across HLA loci, with DRB1 alleles showing the most associated TCRs and HLA-C alleles the fewest. In a later analysis, HLA-associated TCR beta chains showed more clonal expansion and lower generation probabilities than non-associated chains that were equally common. In a later analysis, most CMV-associated TCR beta chains were found to appear HLA-restricted, with HLA associations seemingly driven largely by CMV exposure. According to a later genetic analysis, donors in an Asian-associated ancestry cluster had fewer N-insertions in productive TCRs than the approximately 630-donor mean. In both the original and validation cohorts, the classifier was reported to diagnose cytomegalovirus status with high specificity and sensitivity. Roughly uniform sequencing depth across donors was assumed in presence/absence analyses, although this assumption may not hold. A further reported finding was that TCR beta sequences accurately predicted the HLA-A and HLA-B alleles for most subjects in the first cohort. The sequencing pipeline was judged likely to have produced a cluster of highly shared sequence variants as a technical artifact. At a false discovery rate of 0.05, a later analysis linked 15,000 to 20,000 TCR beta sequences to specific HLA alleles. Because some donors lacked HLA typing at each locus, the association tests relied only on the typed subset. Some IMGT-functional V segments, including TRBV6-2 and TRBV6-3, could not be distinguished by the 87-base-pair reads and were therefore excluded. The authors suggested that the approach could potentially be extended to other disease states and immunological phenotypes. Most TCR sequences were seen in very few donors, while some public TCRs were found in many individuals. For the cohort, immune exposure information was limited to CMV serostatus. Linkage disequilibrium might explain the correlated functional status among segregating V segments, but an unknown experimental factor could not be ruled out. An association between a missense DCLRE1C variant and V-gene and J-gene trimming of TCR beta chains was found in a later genetic analysis and replicated in an independent cohort. When HLA alleles, especially DR and DQ, strongly co-occurred, TCR associations were difficult to assign to individual alleles. A total of 150 to 200 TCR beta chains were listed by the study as associated with cytomegalovirus. In an earlier analysis of approximately 600 of the donors, most TCR beta V segments were observed in productive rearrangements about 87% or about 30% of the time, broadly matching IMGT annotations. Because counts were too low, 15 to 20 rarely observed V segments, including chromosome 9 orphons, were left out of the earlier analysis of 587 of the donors. In vitro tests confirmed that three of the cytomegalovirus-associated TCR beta chains recognize cytomegalovirus antigens. Several of the top co-occurrence clusters appeared to be linked to parvovirus B19, influenza, CMV and Epstein-Barr virus, according to a later analysis.

Inclusive of the bounding cysteine and phenylalanine, the CDR3 is 16 residues long. Only the CDR3 part of the read is kept: 48 bases, read in frame from the first base. CDR1 and CDR2, per the germline V gene, are MNHEY and SVGAGI. Trimming takes 0 bases from V and 3 bases from J, and the germline ends sit 14 bases apart. The library was generated by the immunoSEQ multiplex PCR assay. The multiplex PCR relied on a mix of 60 forward primers for TCR Vbeta segments and 13 reverse primers for TCR Jbeta segments. The CDR3 region of rearranged TCR beta genes was amplified from genomic DNA with a multiplex PCR assay. The Illumina HiSeq System was used to sequence the amplified TCR beta libraries as 87-base-pair reads. On the authors' methods: A later analysis counted approximately 84 million unique TCR beta chains across the 700 or so repertoires, and roughly 10 million of these chains were shared by at least two donors. A nearest-neighbor algorithm error-corrected the raw reads and collapsed the reads into unique sequences, merging closely related sequences to remove PCR and sequencing errors. To assign V, D and J gene segments, CDR3 sequences were aligned to IMGT reference sequences. For a sequence to be retained, a match of at least six nucleotides to both a V gene segment and a J gene segment was required. Rearrangements were called productive when the CDR3 lacked stop codons and stayed in frame with V and J; all others were non-productive. CDR3 was defined by IMGT convention, running from the second conserved V-encoded cysteine to the conserved J-encoded phenylalanine. Sequences without an unambiguous match to a single V gene segment were excluded from the earlier analysis of several hundred of the donors. An earlier analysis of 500 to 700 of the donors classified V segments as functional when productive rearrangements were above 56.7% and as segregating when the standard deviation between donors was above 5%. A statistical classification framework was developed to diagnose cytomegalovirus status using the catalog of TCR beta chain sequences. In a later analysis, TCR nucleotide sequences were compared against IMGT/GENE-DB human TR gene sequences so that V and J genes could be assigned. In a later analysis, CDR3 sequences and most-parsimonious VDJ recombination scenarios were assigned using the TCRdist pipeline. A later analysis defined each TCR beta chain by its CDR3 amino acid sequence plus V-gene family, and excluded reads lacking a unique V-gene family. To address suspected cross-contamination and a sequencing artifact, a later analysis removed over 500 highly shared, low-generation-probability nucleotide sequences. In a later analysis, a clonal expansion index was calculated for each public chain from normalized within-repertoire ranks of inferred template counts. Generation probabilities in a later analysis came from a VDJ recombination model fitted to out-of-frame rearrangements, and those results were checked against IGoR. In a later analysis, TCR-TCR, TCR-HLA and TCR-CMV co-occurrence was scored with hypergeometric tests, and a repertoire-size bias correction was applied to TCR pairs. False discovery rates were estimated in a later analysis by permuting HLA or CMV assignments 20 times. A later analysis grouped co-occurring TCRs with DBSCAN, adding TCRdist sequence similarity when clustering within HLA-allele-positive subsets. For co-occurrence clustering, repertoires with fewer than 30,000 or more than 120,000 public chains were excluded, along with five repertoires with anomalous nucleotide sharing. TCRdb stores this immuneACCESS table with in-frame sequences only. Part of the clones is absent; in the studies checked, under half of the shortfall reflects unresolved V genes, and no reason is known for the rest. The DNA was the basis for D and trimming; V, J and clone size are from that table. The sample has 60,000 to 90,000 clones on record. The leading ten clones occupy 5% of the sample.

In total, approximately 610 healthy bone marrow donors made up the cohort. Cohort members were all nominally healthy when sampled, although unrecorded immune exposures were likely present. The donor was CMV seropositive and was included in the group of about 290 seropositive cohort members. Every donor gave a peripheral blood sample, and the peripheral blood mononuclear cells from that sample were used for TCR beta sequencing. Genomic DNA extraction from the blood cell samples was performed with the Qiagen DNeasy Blood Extraction Kit. Notes on this clone: Which antigen it targets is not known.

The sequence came from a woman in her thirties or forties in good health and CMV-seropositive. The V and J genes are TRBV6-5 and TRBJ1-2, and perhaps TRBD1 as D gene, on 6 matching bases. The sequenced material came from PBMCs. The CDR3 region reads CASSYSPSQGHYGYTF. In nucleotide form, the sequence is TGTGCCAGCAGTTACTCCCCTTCACAGGGACACTATGGCTACACCTTC.